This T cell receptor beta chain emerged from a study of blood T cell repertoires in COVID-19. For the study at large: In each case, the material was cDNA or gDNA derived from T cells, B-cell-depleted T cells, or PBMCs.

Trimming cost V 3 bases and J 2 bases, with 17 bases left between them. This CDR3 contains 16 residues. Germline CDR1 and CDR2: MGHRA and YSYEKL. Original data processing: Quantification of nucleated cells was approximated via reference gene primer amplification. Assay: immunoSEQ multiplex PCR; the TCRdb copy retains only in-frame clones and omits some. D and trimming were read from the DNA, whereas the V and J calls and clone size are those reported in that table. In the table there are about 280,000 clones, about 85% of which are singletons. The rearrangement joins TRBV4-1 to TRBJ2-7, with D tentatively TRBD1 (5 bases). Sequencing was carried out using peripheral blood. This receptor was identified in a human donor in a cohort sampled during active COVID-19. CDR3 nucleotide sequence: TGCGCCAGCAGCCAGACAGTATGGGATTCGGCCTACGAGCAGTACTTC. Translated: CASSQTVWDSAYEQYF.